Below are 18 T cell receptor beta chains sequenced from a single sample in a study of shared T cell receptors in the human thymus. The method was immunoSEQ multiplex PCR; TCRdb's version includes in-frame clones alone and lacks a portion of them. The sample includes 700,000 to 750,000 clones, approximately 85% seen only once; the top ten take about 0.011%. These data were also reused for a study on human thymus T cells.

The sample consisted of thymocytes. These receptors were collected from a girl under three years old with a congenital heart defect.

The table lists this clone with a count of one. A read error may produce the germline difference seen at one junction end. Distinct nucleotide sequences in the sample also encode this CDR3. The chain is built from TRBV7-9 and TRBJ2-7, with 7 nucleotides matching TRBD2. Germline assignment: CDR1 SEHNR and CDR2 FQNEAQ (reference sequence). There are 15 residues in the CDR3. The CDR3 bases are TGTGCCAGCAGCTTAGGCCGGGGGGATTACTACGAACAGTACTTC. Encoded protein: CASSLGRGDYYEQYF. Complete variable domain (other parts from reference TRBV7-9 and TRBJ2-7): DTGVSQNPRHKITKRGQNVTFRCDPISEHNRLYWYRQTLGQGPEFLTYFQNEAQLEKSRLLSDRFSAERPKGSFSTLEIQRTEQGDSAMYLCASSLGRGDYYEQYFGPGTRLTVT.

The gene calls are TRBV12-5 and TRBJ2-1; D remains unclear. With 2 bases removed from V and 6 bases from J, the gap between germline ends came to 11 bases. In germline, CDR1 is LGHNT, CDR2 FRNRAP. CDR3 length equals 14 residues. This CDR3 is CASGLSSRGNEQFF. The CDR3 DNA follows: TGTGCTAGTGGTTTGTCCTCACGAGGCAATGAGCAGTTCTTC.

The genes are TRBV6-1 and TRBJ2-7, with TRBD1 as a possible D gene (5 bases). CDR3 length equals 13 residues. With 8 bases removed from V and 1 base from J, the gap between germline ends came to 12 bases. Germline CDR1 reads MNHNS; CDR2 reads SASEGT. CDR3 coding DNA: TGTGCCAGCCCGCTTCGGACATCCTACGAGCAGTACTTC. Protein product: CASPLRTSYEQYF.

About this clone itself: Other nucleotide sequences from this sample produce the same CDR3. The rearrangement uses TRBV27 and TRBJ1-1, with 9 bases matching TRBD1. The CDR3 has 14 residues. Germline V CDR1 and CDR2: MNHEY, SMNVEV (reference sequence). With 5 bases clipped from V and 5 bases from J, the junction kept 6 bases outside the gene matches. The CDR3 spells CASSPGQGNTEAFF. CDR3 coding DNA: TGTGCCAGCAGTCCGGGACAGGGCAATACTGAAGCTTTCTTT.

This chain links TRBV12-5 with TRBJ2-2; 9 nucleotides align to TRBD1. With V trimmed by 2 bases and J by 4 bases, 11 bases remained unmatched. The CDR3 totals 18 residues. The germline V gene has CDR1 LGHNT and CDR2 FRNRAP. The CDR3 loop is CASGLFGTGRLSTGELFF. The CDR3 coding sequence is TGTGCTAGTGGTTTGTTTGGGACAGGGAGGCTGAGCACCGGGGAGCTGTTTTTT.

V is TRBV5-6 and J is TRBJ1-1; D possibly corresponds to TRBD1 (6 bases). There are 15 residues in the CDR3. Germline CDR1 and CDR2: SGHDT and YYEEEE. The V gene lost 1 base and the J gene lost 7 bases, with 17 bases spanning the gap. The chain's CDR3 is CASSLIQGEGDEAFF. DNA for the CDR3: TGTGCCAGCAGCTTGATACAGGGAGAAGGGGATGAAGCTTTCTTT. Complete variable domain (other parts from reference TRBV5-6 and TRBJ1-1): DAGVTQSPTHLIKTRGQQVTLRCSPKSGHDTVSWYQQALGQGPQFIFQYYEEEERQRGNFPDRFSGHQFPNYSSELNVNALLLGDSALYLCASSLIQGEGDEAFFGQGTRLTVV.

The V call is TRBV25-1, the J call TRBJ2-1, with 10 positions matching TRBD2. CDR1 and CDR2 (germline): MGHDK, SYGVNS. The trim removed 4 bases at V and 0 bases at J, leaving 6 bases unmatched. CDR3 length: 17 residues. The CDR3 sequence: CASSGNLAGGSYNEQFF. CDR3 sequence (DNA): TGTGCCAGCAGTGGTAATTTAGCGGGGGGCTCCTACAATGAGCAGTTCTTC.

This clone was observed a few times. The chain carries TRBV4-1 and TRBJ1-5, with TRBD1 as a possible D gene (5 bases). V dropped 2 bases and J dropped 2 bases, with 16 bases sitting between them. The CDR3 is made up of 17 amino acids. Germline CDR1 is MGHRA and CDR2 is YSYEKL. CDR3 loop: CASSQSRQSAGNQPQHF. CDR3 DNA sequence: TGCGCCAGCAGCCAATCGAGACAGAGTGCAGGCAATCAGCCCCAGCATTTT.

V gene TRBV29-1 combines with J gene TRBJ1-6; maybe TRBD1 (6 bases). V was trimmed by 6 bases and J by 6 bases, leaving 12 bases between them. CDR3 length: 13 amino acids. Germline V gene lookup returns CDR1 SQVTM and CDR2 ANQGSEA. CDR3 sequence reads: CSVADRFNSPLHF. The DNA for the CDR3 is TGCAGCGTGGCTGACAGGTTTAATTCACCCCTCCACTTT. Variable domain in full (rest from reference TRBV29-1 and TRBJ1-6): SAVISQKPSRDICQRGTSLTIQCQVDSQVTMMFWYRQQPGQSLTLIATANQGSEATYESGFVIDKFPISRPNLTFSTLTVSNMSPEDSSIYLCSVADRFNSPLHFGNGTRLTVT.

The rearrangement joins TRBV5-1 to TRBJ1-4; the D gene is possibly TRBD1 (5 bases). The V end lost 0 bases, the J end lost 0 bases, and 9 bases lay between the germline ends. Germline V gives CDR1 SGHRS, CDR2 YFSETQ. The CDR3 runs to 16 residues. This CDR3 is CASSLGTHATNEKLFF. Here the CDR3 DNA reads TGCGCCAGCAGCTTGGGGACACACGCAACTAATGAAAAACTGTTTTTT. Full variable domain (remainder filled in from reference TRBV5-1 and TRBJ1-4): KAGVTQTPRYLIKTRGQQVTLSCSPISGHRSVSWYQQTPGQGLQFLFEYFSETQRNKGNFPGRFSGRQFSNSRSEMNVSTLELGDSALYLCASSLGTHATNEKLFFGSGTQLSVL.

This clone was counted a single time. The chain uses TRBV4-3 and TRBJ2-7; 7 bases are a match to TRBD2. V gave up 2 bases and J gave up 4 bases; unmatched junction bases: 2. The CDR3 loop spans 13 amino acids. Germline lookup yields CDR1 LGHNA and CDR2 YSLEER. CDR3 bases: TGCGCCAGCAGCCAAAAACTAGCGTACGAGCAGTACTTC. Its translation is CASSQKLAYEQYF.

The chain combines TRBV4-3 with TRBJ1-1; TRBD1 aligns across 7 bases. CDR1 is LGHNA, CDR2 YSLEER, per germline. Trimming removed 0 bases from V and 8 bases from J; junction bases left unmatched: 9. The CDR3 runs 15 residues. CDR3 nucleotide sequence: TGCGCCAGCAGCCAAGACCAGAACGACAGGGTAGAAGCTTTCTTT. Translating gives CASSQDQNDRVEAFF.

The chain carries TRBV7-9 and TRBJ1-5; 8 bases align to TRBD1. Germline V gene sequence: CDR1 SEHNR, CDR2 FQNEAQ (reference sequence). The CDR3 extends over 18 amino acids. Trimming took 1 base from V and 5 from J; bases not matched to a gene: 13. The CDR3 sequence: CASSLEEGTGFGHQPQHF. The CDR3 nucleotides read TGTGCCAGCAGCTTAGAGGAGGGGACAGGTTTTGGTCATCAGCCCCAGCATTTT.

The CDR3 loop is CASRPQGPKETQYF. CDR3 sequence (DNA): TGCGCCAGCAGACCCCAGGGGCCGAAAGAGACCCAGTACTTC. This sequence joins TRBV23-1 and TRBJ2-5; D may be TRBD1 (6 bases). TRBV23-1 is classed as an ORF, of uncertain function. This CDR3 is built from 14 residues. V was shortened by 6 bases and J by 3 bases, with 14 bases between the two germline ends.

Details on this clone: The same CDR3 also results from other DNA sequences found in this sample. DNA of the CDR3: TGTGCCAGCAGCCCCATCATCAACTCTAACCGTGGCTACACCTTC. It yields the protein CASSPIINSNRGYTF. The chain has TRBV14 and TRBJ1-2; D not resolved. Per germline, CDR1 SGHDN and CDR2 FVKESK. V lost 4 bases to trimming and J lost 7 bases, with 19 bases between them. This CDR3 has 15 residues.

This clone was observed a few times. The CDR3 reads CASSRTGKFFSYEQYF. The CDR3 nucleotides read TGTGCCAGCAGCCGAACAGGGAAATTTTTCTCCTACGAGCAGTACTTC. J is TRBJ2-7 and V is TRBV11-3; D is perhaps TRBD1 (6 bases). There are 16 residues in the CDR3. Trimming took off 5 bases at V and 0 bases at J, with 17 bases between the two ends. Germline assignment: CDR1 SGHNT and CDR2 YENEEA.

This chain joins TRBV9 and TRBJ2-1, with TRBD1 matching over 7 bases. This CDR3 region has 15 residues. The germline gives CDR1 SGDLS, CDR2 YYNGEE. V trimming: 0 bases; J trimming: 6 bases; junction bases outside the gene matches: 6. CDR3 sequence: CASSVAGTEPNEQFF. The CDR3 DNA reads as TGTGCCAGCAGCGTAGCTGGGACAGAGCCCAATGAGCAGTTCTTC.

The V call is TRBV10-3, the J call TRBJ1-2, with D maybe TRBD1 (5 bases). There are 12 residues in the CDR3. V lost 8 bases, J lost 2 bases, and 9 bases lay in between. Germline assignment: CDR1 ENHRY and CDR2 SYGVKD. CDR3: CAIQGLNYGYTF. The CDR3 DNA reads TGTGCCATCCAGGGTTTAAACTATGGCTACACCTTC.